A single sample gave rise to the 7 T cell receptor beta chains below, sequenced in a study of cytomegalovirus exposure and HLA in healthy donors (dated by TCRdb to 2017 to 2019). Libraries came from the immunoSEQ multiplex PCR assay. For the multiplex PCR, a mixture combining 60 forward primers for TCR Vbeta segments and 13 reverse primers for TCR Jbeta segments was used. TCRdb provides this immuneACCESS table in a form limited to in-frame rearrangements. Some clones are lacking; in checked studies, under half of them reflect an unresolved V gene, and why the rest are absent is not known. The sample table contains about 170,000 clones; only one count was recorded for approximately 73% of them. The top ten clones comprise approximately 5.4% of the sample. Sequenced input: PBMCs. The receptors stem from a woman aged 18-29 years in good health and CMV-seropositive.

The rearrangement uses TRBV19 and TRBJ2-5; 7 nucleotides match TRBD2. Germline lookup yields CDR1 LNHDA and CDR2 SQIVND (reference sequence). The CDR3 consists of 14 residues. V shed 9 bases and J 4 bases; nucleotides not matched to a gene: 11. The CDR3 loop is CASKRAGVGETQYF. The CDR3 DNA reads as TGTGCCAGCAAGCGTGCGGGGGTGGGAGAGACCCAGTACTTC.

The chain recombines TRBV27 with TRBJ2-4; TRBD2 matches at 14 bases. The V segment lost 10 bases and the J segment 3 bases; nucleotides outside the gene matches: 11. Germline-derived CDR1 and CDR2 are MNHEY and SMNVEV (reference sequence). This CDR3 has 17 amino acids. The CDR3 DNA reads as TGTGCCACCCCAGGGACTAGCGGGGGAATTGGCAAAAACATTCAGTACTTC. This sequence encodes CATPGTSGGIGKNIQYF.

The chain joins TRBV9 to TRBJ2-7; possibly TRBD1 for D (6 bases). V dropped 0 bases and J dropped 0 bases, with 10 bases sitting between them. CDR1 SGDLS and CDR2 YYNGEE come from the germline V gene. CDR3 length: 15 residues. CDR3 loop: CASSVASDSSYEQYF. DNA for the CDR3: TGTGCCAGCAGCGTAGCTTCGGACAGCTCCTACGAGCAGTACTTC.

CDR3 DNA: TGTGCCAGCAGTTACGGGGGAGGAAAGACCCAGTACTTC. Protein sequence: CASSYGGGKTQYF. This chain links TRBV6-5 with TRBJ2-5; D may be TRBD2 (6 bases). The CDR3 loop spans 13 amino acids. V was clipped by 2 bases and J by 6 bases, with 10 bases between them. Looked up from germline, CDR1 is MNHEY and CDR2 is SVGAGI.

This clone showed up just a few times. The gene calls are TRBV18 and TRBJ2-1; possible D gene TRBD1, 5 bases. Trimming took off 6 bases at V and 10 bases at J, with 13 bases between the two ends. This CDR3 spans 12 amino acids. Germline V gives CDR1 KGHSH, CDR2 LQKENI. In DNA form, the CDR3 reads TGTGCCAGCTCGGGCGGACATCTAGAGCAGTTCTTC. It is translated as CASSGGHLEQFF.

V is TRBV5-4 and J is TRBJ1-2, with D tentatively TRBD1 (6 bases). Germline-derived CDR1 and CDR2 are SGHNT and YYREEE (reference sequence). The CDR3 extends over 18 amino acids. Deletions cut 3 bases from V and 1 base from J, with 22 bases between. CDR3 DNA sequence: TGTGCCAGCAGCTCAATTTTGACAGGTCACCTCCTTAACTATGGCTACACCTTC. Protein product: CASSSILTGHLLNYGYTF. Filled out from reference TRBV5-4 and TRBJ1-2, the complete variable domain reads ETGVTQSPTHLIKTRGQQVTLRCSSQSGHNTVSWYQQALGQGPQFIFQYYREEENGRGNFPPRFSGLQFPNYSSELNVNALELDDSALYLCASSSILTGHLLNYGYTFGSGTRLTVV.

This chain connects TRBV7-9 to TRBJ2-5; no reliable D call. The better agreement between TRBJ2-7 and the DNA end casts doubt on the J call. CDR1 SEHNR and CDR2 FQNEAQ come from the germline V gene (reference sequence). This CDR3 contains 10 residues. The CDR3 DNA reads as TGTGCCAGCAGCTCGAACGAGCAGTACTTC. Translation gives CASSSNEQYF.